This T cell receptor (beta chain) appears in the sequencing data of a study of control samples from healthy donors and cancer patients. TCRdb's table, derived via immunoSEQ multiplex PCR, lists solely in-frame clones and lacks some. The sample records around 170,000 clones, more than 90% being singletons. The sample was blood. The TCR comes from a man aged 25 to 40 in good health.

The CDR3 loop is CASTGTGGYEQYF. The DNA of the CDR3 is TGCGCCAGCACCGGGACAGGGGGCTACGAGCAGTACTTC. The chain has TRBV10-2 and TRBJ2-7; 11 nucleotides align to TRBD1. Trimming at V came to 7 bases and at J to 3 bases, leaving 2 bases not matched to a gene. Germline V gene lookup returns CDR1 WSHSY and CDR2 SAAADI. This CDR3 is 13 amino acids long.